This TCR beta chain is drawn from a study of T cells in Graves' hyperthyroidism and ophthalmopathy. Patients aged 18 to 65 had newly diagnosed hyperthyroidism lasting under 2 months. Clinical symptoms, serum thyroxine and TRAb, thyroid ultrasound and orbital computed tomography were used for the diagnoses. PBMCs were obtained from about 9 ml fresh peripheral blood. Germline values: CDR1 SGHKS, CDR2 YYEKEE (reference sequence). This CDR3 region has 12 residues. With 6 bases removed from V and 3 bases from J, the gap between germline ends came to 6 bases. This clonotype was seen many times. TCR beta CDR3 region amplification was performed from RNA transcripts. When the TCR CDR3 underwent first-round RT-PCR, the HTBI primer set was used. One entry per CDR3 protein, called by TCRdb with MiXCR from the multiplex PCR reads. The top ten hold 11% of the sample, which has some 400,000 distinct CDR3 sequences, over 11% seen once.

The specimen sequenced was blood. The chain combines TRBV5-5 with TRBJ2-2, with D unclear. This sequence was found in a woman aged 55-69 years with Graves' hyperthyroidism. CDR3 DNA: TGTGCCAGCACCCGTGACACCGGGGAGCTGTTTTTT. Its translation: CASTRDTGELFF. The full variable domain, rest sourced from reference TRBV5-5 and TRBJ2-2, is DAGVTQSPTHLIKTRGQQVTLRCSPISGHKSVSWYQQVLGQGPQFIFQYYEKEERGRGNFPDRFSARQFPNYSSELNVNALLLGDSALYLCASTRDTGELFFGEGSRLTVL.